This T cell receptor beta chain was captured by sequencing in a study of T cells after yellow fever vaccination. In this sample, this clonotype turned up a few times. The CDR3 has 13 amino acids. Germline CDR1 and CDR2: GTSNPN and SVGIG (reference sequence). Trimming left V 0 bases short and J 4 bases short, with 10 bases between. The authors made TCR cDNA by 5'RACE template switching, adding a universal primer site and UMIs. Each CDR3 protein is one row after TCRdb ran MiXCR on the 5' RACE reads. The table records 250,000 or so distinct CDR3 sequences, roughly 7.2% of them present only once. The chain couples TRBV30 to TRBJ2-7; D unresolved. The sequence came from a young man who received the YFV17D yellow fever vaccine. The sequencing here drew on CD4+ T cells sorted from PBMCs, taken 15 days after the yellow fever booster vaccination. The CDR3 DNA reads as TGTGCCTGGAGTGTAGGCAGGCCGTACGAGCAGTACTTC. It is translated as CAWSVGRPYEQYF.